The 32 T cell receptor beta chains below all came from one sample that was sequenced in a study of blood T cell repertoires in COVID-19. This table comes from immunoSEQ multiplex PCR, and its TCRdb copy is limited to in-frame clones, with some not included. The sample yields over 250,000 clones, around nine tenths seen once. Sequenced material: peripheral blood. These TCRs come from a man in his forties or fifties with acute or convalescent COVID-19.

The chain uses TRBV9 and TRBJ2-1, with 13 positions matching TRBD2. The CDR3 spans 16 residues. J was trimmed by 4 bases and V by 5 bases; bases with no gene match: 6. Per the germline V gene, CDR1 is SGDLS and CDR2 is YYNGEE. The CDR3 DNA sequence: TGTGCCAGCAGTCTTGGGACTAGCGGGGTGTACAATGAGCAGTTCTTC. It codes for CASSLGTSGVYNEQFF.

The chain uses TRBV6-5 and TRBJ1-1, with TRBD1 identical over 10 bases. The ends lost 6 bases at V and 0 bases at J; junction bases unmatched: 4. The CDR3 runs 15 residues. The V gene's germline CDR1 is MNHEY and CDR2 SVGAGI. CDR3 protein: CASRGTGVLNTEAFF. The CDR3 region has the DNA TGTGCCAGCAGGGGGACAGGGGTGTTGAACACTGAAGCTTTCTTT.

V is TRBV19 and J is TRBJ1-1; D gene uncertain. The germline V and J ends were trimmed by 5 bases and 7 bases, with 11 bases remaining between them. Germline V lookup: CDR1 LNHDA, CDR2 SQIVND (reference sequence). The length of the CDR3 is 12 residues. CDR3 region: CASSSLALEAFF. In DNA, the CDR3 is TGTGCCAGTAGTTCCCTCGCGCTTGAAGCTTTCTTT.

This rearrangement joins TRBV12-3 or TRBV12-4 to TRBJ1-1; a possible D gene is TRBD1 (6 bases). The CDR3 runs to 13 residues. V lost 2 bases and J 7 bases, leaving 11 bases between the germline ends. The CDR3 DNA sequence: TGTGCCAGCAGTTTACTAGGACAGTTTGAAGCTTTCTTT. Translation gives CASSLLGQFEAFF.

The V call is TRBV18, the J call TRBJ2-3; 7 bases agree with TRBD2. V shed 3 bases, J shed 0 bases, and the junction held 3 bases outside the gene matches. The CDR3 totals 15 residues. Germline V CDR1 and CDR2: KGHSH, LQKENI. Written as DNA, the CDR3 is TGTGCCAGCTCACCTAACGGGGGGAGCACAGATACGCAGTATTTT. As protein: CASSPNGGSTDTQYF.

The chain recombines TRBV30 with TRBJ1-5; TRBD1 agrees at 8 bases. Per the germline V gene, CDR1 is GTSNPN and CDR2 is SVGIG (reference sequence). V gave up 3 bases and J gave up 7 bases; unmatched junction bases: 5. The CDR3 is 13 amino acids. The CDR3 spells CAWSGTGRQPQHF. The CDR3 DNA is TGTGCCTGGAGCGGGACAGGTCGGCAGCCCCAGCATTTT.

The chain links TRBV19 to TRBJ1-2; D gene uncertain. Germline loops: CDR1 LNHDA, CDR2 SQIVND (reference sequence). V dropped 1 base and J dropped 0 bases, with 9 bases sitting between them. The length of the CDR3 is 15 residues. The CDR3 DNA reads as TGTGCCAGTAGTATAGGTCGCAACTCTAACTATGGCTACACCTTC. Translation gives CASSIGRNSNYGYTF.

The V call is TRBV3-1 (or the pseudogene TRBV3-2), the J call TRBJ2-7; possibly TRBD2 for D (5 bases). V was clipped by 1 base and J by 3 bases, with 10 bases between them. This CDR3 comprises 14 residues. The V gene's germline CDR1 is LGHDT and CDR2 YNNKEL (reference sequence). The CDR3 reads CASSQGLGSYEQYF. As DNA, the CDR3 is TGTGCCAGCAGCCAAGGTCTAGGGAGCTACGAGCAGTACTTC.

V and J are TRBV2 and TRBJ1-2; TRBD1 matches 7 bases. CDR3 length equals 11 residues. Trimming took 8 bases from V and 3 from J; bases not matched to a gene: 0. CDR1 and CDR2 from the germline V gene are SNHLY and FYNNEI. The CDR3 protein is CASGTDYGYTF. For the CDR3, the DNA is TGTGCCAGCGGGACAGACTATGGCTACACCTTC.

This chain links TRBV6-5 with TRBJ1-3; 9 nucleotides agree with TRBD1. Looked up from germline, CDR1 is MNHEY and CDR2 is SVGAGI. The CDR3 length is 14 residues. V lost 6 bases to trimming and J lost 3 bases; unmatched junction nucleotides: 3. The CDR3 sequence is CASRRTGVGNTIYF. Written as DNA, the CDR3 is TGTGCCAGCAGGCGGACAGGGGTTGGAAACACCATATATTTT.

The CDR3 here is CASSSGGAEDTQYF. The CDR3 DNA sequence: TGCGCCAGCAGCTCAGGGGGCGCGGAAGATACGCAGTATTTT. This chain joins TRBV5-1 and TRBJ2-3; 8 nucleotides agree with TRBD1. Germline loops: CDR1 SGHRS, CDR2 YFSETQ. After removal of 3 bases from V and 5 bases from J, the junction contained 5 bases not matched to a gene. This CDR3 comprises 14 residues.

V usage is TRBV29-1 and J usage is TRBJ1-2; D possibly corresponds to TRBD1 (5 bases). This CDR3 contains 12 residues. The germline V gene encodes CDR1 SQVTM and CDR2 ANQGSEA. The germline V and J ends were trimmed by 3 bases and 3 bases, with 8 bases remaining between them. CDR3 in amino acids: CSVEPRDYGYTF. CDR3 coding DNA: TGCAGCGTTGAGCCCAGGGACTATGGCTACACCTTC.

The chain has TRBV6-1 and TRBJ1-5; no firm D call. Germline CDR1 is MNHNS and CDR2 is SASEGT. The CDR3 covers 16 residues. V lost 3 bases and J lost 0, with 12 bases in between. CDR3: CASSERHLVSNQPQHF. The CDR3 region has the DNA TGTGCCAGCAGTGAGAGACATTTGGTTAGCAATCAGCCCCAGCATTTT.

The chain is built from TRBV19 and TRBJ1-2, with 9 bases lining up with TRBD1. CDR3 length: 16 residues. The V gene end was trimmed by 6 bases and the J gene end by 0 bases; junction bases not matched to a gene: 8. Germline values: CDR1 LNHDA, CDR2 SQIVND (reference sequence). The CDR3 DNA is TGTGCCAGTAGCATGGGGACAGGGTTGGCTAACTATGGCTACACCTTC. Translating gives CASSMGTGLANYGYTF. The full variable domain, rest sourced from reference TRBV19 and TRBJ1-2, is DGGITQSPKYLFRKEGQNVTLSCEQNLNHDAMYWYRQDPGQGLRLIYYSQIVNDFQKGDIAEGYSVSREKKESFPLTVTSAQKNPTAFYLCASSMGTGLANYGYTFGSGTRLTVV.

Written as DNA, the CDR3 is TGTGCCAGCAGCCCCCATAGCGGGGGCAGAGAGACCCAGTACTTC. This codes for CASSPHSGGRETQYF. V and J are TRBV11-2 and TRBJ2-5, with 9 nucleotides matching TRBD2. Trimming at V came to 5 bases and at J to 4 bases, leaving 8 bases not matched to a gene. CDR1 is SGHAT, CDR2 FQNNGV, per germline. The CDR3 contains 15 residues.

This clone turned up a few times. The CDR3 DNA is TGTGCCAGCAGTGGACAGGGGGATCAGCCCCAGCATTTT. This sequence encodes CASSGQGDQPQHF. The chain uses TRBV25-1 and TRBJ1-5; 9 nucleotides align to TRBD1. Germline V gene lookup returns CDR1 MGHDK and CDR2 SYGVNS. The V segment lost 4 bases and the J segment 5 bases; nucleotides outside the gene matches: 0. The CDR3 extends over 13 amino acids.

The J gene is TRBJ2-7, the V gene TRBV27, with TRBD1 matching 9 bases. With 6 bases clipped from V and 2 bases from J, the junction kept 2 bases outside the gene matches. The CDR3 has 13 amino acids. The germline V gene has CDR1 MNHEY and CDR2 SMNVEV (reference sequence). The CDR3 DNA is TGTGCCAGCAGACGACAGGGGGCCTACGAGCAGTACTTC. The encoded protein is CASRRQGAYEQYF.

V usage is TRBV15 and J usage is TRBJ1-2; TRBD1 agrees at 7 bases. Germline assignment: CDR1 LNHNV and CDR2 YYDKDF (reference sequence). V dropped 2 bases and J dropped 4; count of bases not matched to a gene: 4. The CDR3 length is 14 residues. The CDR3 sequence is CATSRLGQSYGYTF. CDR3 in DNA: TGTGCCACCAGCAGACTGGGACAGTCCTATGGCTACACCTTC.

The V and J genes are TRBV7-2 and TRBJ1-5, with 7 bases identical to TRBD1. Germline lookup yields CDR1 SGHTA and CDR2 FQGNSA. This CDR3 spans 14 amino acids. V lost 5 bases and J lost 5; bases outside the gene matches: 6. CDR3 sequence reads: CASSTGTVYQPQHF. The CDR3 DNA reads as TGTGCCAGCAGCACGGGGACAGTCTATCAGCCCCAGCATTTT.

The CDR3 sequence is CASSQGEGKLFF. In DNA form, the CDR3 reads TGTGCCAGCAGCCAAGGGGAGGGAAAACTGTTTTTT. The chain links TRBV3-1 (or the pseudogene TRBV3-2) to TRBJ1-4; D unclear. The CDR3 contains 12 residues. Germline V gene data show CDR1 as LGHDT and CDR2 as YNNKEL (reference sequence). V was cut by 1 base and J by 10 bases, with 7 bases left in between.

This chain links TRBV6-5 with TRBJ2-2, with 8 bases lining up with TRBD2. Germline CDR1 reads MNHEY; CDR2 reads SVGAGI. The CDR3 loop spans 14 amino acids. Germline trimming cut 5 bases from V and 6 bases from J; bases unmatched to any gene: 5. The CDR3 region is CASSRPGGSGELFF. The DNA of the CDR3 is TGTGCCAGCAGTCGGCCGGGGGGGTCCGGGGAGCTGTTTTTT.

This clone was seen a handful of times. The chain carries TRBV6-5 and TRBJ1-2; no definite D call. This CDR3 has 15 residues. V lost 6 bases and J lost 4, with 18 bases in between. Germline V CDR1 and CDR2: MNHEY, SVGAGI. The CDR3: CASRPTVGVGYGYTF. The CDR3 DNA follows: TGTGCCAGCAGGCCCACTGTCGGGGTTGGCTATGGCTACACCTTC.

V and J are TRBV5-5 and TRBJ1-2, with 7 nucleotides matching TRBD1. The CDR3 spans 15 residues. J lost 1 base, V lost 3 bases, and 6 bases had no gene match. Germline values: CDR1 SGHKS, CDR2 YYEKEE (reference sequence). Here the CDR3 reads CASSSTGANNYGYTF. DNA for the CDR3: TGTGCCAGCAGCTCCACAGGGGCTAATAACTATGGCTACACCTTC.

This clone has a single count. The chain couples TRBV29-1 to TRBJ1-1; a possible D gene is TRBD1 (5 bases). V was cut by 7 bases and J by 2 bases, with 11 bases left in between. CDR1 SQVTM and CDR2 ANQGSEA come from the germline V gene. The length of the CDR3 is 12 residues. DNA of the CDR3: TGCAGCGACAGGCCTGGTAACACTGAAGCTTTCTTT. Translated, it gives CSDRPGNTEAFF.

The chain carries TRBV19 and TRBJ1-2; 8 bases match TRBD1. The germline V gene has CDR1 LNHDA and CDR2 SQIVND (reference sequence). CDR3 size: 14 residues. Trimming at V came to 5 bases and at J to 7 bases, leaving 9 bases not matched to a gene. The CDR3 is CASSAGTGWFGYTF. CDR3 sequence (DNA): TGTGCCAGTAGTGCTGGGACAGGTTGGTTTGGCTACACCTTC.

The chain has TRBV27 and TRBJ2-2; 7 positions match TRBD2. V gave up 3 bases and J gave up 9 bases; unmatched junction bases: 13. This CDR3 comprises 16 residues. In germline, CDR1 is MNHEY, CDR2 SMNVEV (reference sequence). In nucleotides, the CDR3 is TGTGCCAGCAGTTTTAGGACCGGGGGGAATTTCAGGGAGCTGTTTTTT. This sequence encodes CASSFRTGGNFRELFF.

The chain carries TRBV7-9 and TRBJ2-1, with TRBD2 matching 8 bases. V lost 1 base to trimming and J lost 9 bases; unmatched junction nucleotides: 11. This CDR3 is built from 16 residues. Germline-derived CDR1 and CDR2 are SEHNR and FQNEAQ (reference sequence). This chain's CDR3 is CASSLVAGLGTSEQFF. CDR3 in DNA: TGTGCCAGCAGCTTAGTCGCGGGACTAGGGACTAGTGAGCAGTTCTTC.

The rearrangement uses TRBV3-1 (or the pseudogene TRBV3-2) and TRBJ2-1; 8 bases line up with TRBD2. CDR3 length: 17 amino acids. CDR1 and CDR2 from the germline V gene are LGHDT and YNNKEL (reference sequence). V was pared by 0 bases and J by 4 bases, with 8 bases of the junction left unmatched. The CDR3 sequence: CASSQDPLAGGYNEQFF. The DNA of the CDR3 is TGTGCCAGCAGCCAAGACCCCCTCGCGGGGGGATACAATGAGCAGTTCTTC.

The V call is TRBV29-1, the J call TRBJ2-3, with D maybe TRBD1 (6 bases). The CDR3 spans 16 residues. Trimming took 7 bases from V and 0 from J, leaving 20 bases between them. Germline V CDR1 and CDR2: SQVTM, ANQGSEA. DNA of the CDR3: TGCAGCGAAAGGGGACATTGGGACCCTAGCACAGATACGCAGTATTTT. Protein sequence: CSERGHWDPSTDTQYF.

V and J are TRBV25-1 and TRBJ1-4; D might be TRBD1 (5 bases). Germline CDR1 MGHDK, CDR2 SYGVNS. The CDR3 totals 15 residues. Trimming cost V 8 bases and J 0 bases, with 13 bases left between them. The CDR3 DNA reads TGTGCCAGCCCCCGGACATCCACAACTAATGAAAAACTGTTTTTT. Its protein product is CASPRTSTTNEKLFF.

The chain joins TRBV18 to TRBJ2-2; tentative D call: TRBD2 (6 bases). Germline CDR1 is KGHSH and CDR2 is LQKENI. Between the trimmed V and J ends, which lost 1 base and 8 bases, there was a span of 11 bases. The CDR3 consists of 14 residues. The CDR3 DNA reads TGTGCCAGCTCACCACGGAGGGAATTAGGGGAGCTGTTTTTT. Translation: CASSPRRELGELFF. Full variable domain (outside the CDR3, taken from reference TRBV18 and TRBJ2-2): NAGVMQNPRHLVRRRGQEARLRCSPMKGHSHVYWYRQLPEEGLKFMVYLQKENIIDESGMPKERFSAEFPKEGPSILRIQQVVRGDSAAYFCASSPRRELGELFFGEGSRLTVL.

V is TRBV12-3 or TRBV12-4 and J is TRBJ1-5, with 9 bases that match TRBD1. V lost 5 bases and J lost 5; bases outside the gene matches: 1. The CDR3 runs 13 residues. The CDR3 DNA reads as TGTGCCAGCAGTAGGACAGGGGATCAGCCCCAGCATTTT. Its protein is CASSRTGDQPQHF.